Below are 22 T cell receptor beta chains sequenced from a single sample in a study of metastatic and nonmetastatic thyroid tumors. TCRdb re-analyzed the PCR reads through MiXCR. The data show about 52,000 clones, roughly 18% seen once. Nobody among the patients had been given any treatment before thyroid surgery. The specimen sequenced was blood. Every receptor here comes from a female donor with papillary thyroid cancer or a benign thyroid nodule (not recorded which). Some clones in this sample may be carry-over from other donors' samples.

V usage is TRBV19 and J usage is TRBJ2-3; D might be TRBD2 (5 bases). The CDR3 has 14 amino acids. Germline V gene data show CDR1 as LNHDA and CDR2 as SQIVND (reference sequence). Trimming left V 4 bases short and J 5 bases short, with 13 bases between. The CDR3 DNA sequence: TGTGCCAGTAGTAGGACTGGCTCGGGAGATACGCAGTATTTT. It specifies CASSRTGSGDTQYF.

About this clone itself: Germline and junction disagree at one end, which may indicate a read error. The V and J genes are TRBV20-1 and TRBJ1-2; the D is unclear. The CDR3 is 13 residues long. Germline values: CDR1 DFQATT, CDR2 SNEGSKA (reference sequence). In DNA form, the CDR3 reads TGCAGTGCTAGTACAGAACACGACTATGTCTACACCTTC. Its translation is CSASTEHDYVYTF.

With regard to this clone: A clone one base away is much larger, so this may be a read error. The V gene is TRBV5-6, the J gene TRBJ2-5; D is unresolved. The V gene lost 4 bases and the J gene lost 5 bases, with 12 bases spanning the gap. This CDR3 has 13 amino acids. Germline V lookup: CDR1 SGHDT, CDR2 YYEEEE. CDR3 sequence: CASSPTVPETQYF. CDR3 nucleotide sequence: TGTGCCAGCAGCCCCACAGTACCCGAGACCCAGTACTTC.

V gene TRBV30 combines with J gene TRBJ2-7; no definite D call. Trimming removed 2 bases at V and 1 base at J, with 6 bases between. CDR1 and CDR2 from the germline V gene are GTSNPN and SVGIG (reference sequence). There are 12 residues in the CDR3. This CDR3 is CAWSIRSYEQYF. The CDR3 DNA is TGTGCCTGGAGTATTCGATCCTACGAGCAGTACTTC.

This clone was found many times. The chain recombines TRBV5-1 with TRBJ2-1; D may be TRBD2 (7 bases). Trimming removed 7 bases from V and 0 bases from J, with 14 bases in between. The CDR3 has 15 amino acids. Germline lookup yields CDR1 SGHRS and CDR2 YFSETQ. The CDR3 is CASGGGWSSYNEQFF. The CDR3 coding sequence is TGCGCCAGCGGGGGGGGCTGGAGCTCCTACAATGAGCAGTTCTTC.

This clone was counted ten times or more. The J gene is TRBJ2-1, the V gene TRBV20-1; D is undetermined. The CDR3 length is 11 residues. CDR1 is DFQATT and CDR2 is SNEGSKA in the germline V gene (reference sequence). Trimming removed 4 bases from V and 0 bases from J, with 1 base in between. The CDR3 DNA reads TGCAGTGCTACCTCCTACAATGAGCAGTTCTTC. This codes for CSATSYNEQFF.

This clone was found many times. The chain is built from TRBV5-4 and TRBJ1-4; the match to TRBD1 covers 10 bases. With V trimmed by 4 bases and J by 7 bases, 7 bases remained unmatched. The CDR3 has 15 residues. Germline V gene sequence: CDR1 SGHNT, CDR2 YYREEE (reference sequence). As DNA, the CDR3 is TGTGCCAGCAGCCTCGACAGGGGGCGGAGTGAAAAACTGTTTTTT. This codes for CASSLDRGRSEKLFF. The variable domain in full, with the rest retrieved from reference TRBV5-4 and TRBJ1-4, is ETGVTQSPTHLIKTRGQQVTLRCSSQSGHNTVSWYQQALGQGPQFIFQYYREEENGRGNFPPRFSGLQFPNYSSELNVNALELDDSALYLCASSLDRGRSEKLFFGSGTQLSVL.

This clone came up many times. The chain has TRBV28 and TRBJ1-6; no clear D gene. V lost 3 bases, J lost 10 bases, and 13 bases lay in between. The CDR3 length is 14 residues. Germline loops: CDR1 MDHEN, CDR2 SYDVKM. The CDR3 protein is CASSFITVGSPLHF. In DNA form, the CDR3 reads TGTGCCAGCAGTTTTATCACAGTTGGGTCACCCCTCCACTTT.

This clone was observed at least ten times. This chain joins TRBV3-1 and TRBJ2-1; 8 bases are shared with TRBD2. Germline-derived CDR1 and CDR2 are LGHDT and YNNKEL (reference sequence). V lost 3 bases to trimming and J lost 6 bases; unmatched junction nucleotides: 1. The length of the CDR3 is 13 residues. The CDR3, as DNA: TGTGCCAGCAGCCAGCGGGAGGCCAATGAGCAGTTCTTC. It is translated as CASSQREANEQFF.

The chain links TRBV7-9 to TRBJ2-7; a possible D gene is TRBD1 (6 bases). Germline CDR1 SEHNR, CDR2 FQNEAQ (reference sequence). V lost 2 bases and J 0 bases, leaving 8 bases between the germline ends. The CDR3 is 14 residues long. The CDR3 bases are TGTGCCAGCAGCTTAACAGGGTCCTCCTACGAGCAGTACTTC. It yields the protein CASSLTGSSYEQYF.

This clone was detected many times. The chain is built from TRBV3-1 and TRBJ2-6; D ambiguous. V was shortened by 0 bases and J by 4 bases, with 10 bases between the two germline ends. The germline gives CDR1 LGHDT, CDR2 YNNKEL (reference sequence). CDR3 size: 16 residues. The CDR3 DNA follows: TGTGCCAGCAGCCAAGATCTGGGTTCGGGGGCCAACGTCCTGACTTTC. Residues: CASSQDLGSGANVLTF.

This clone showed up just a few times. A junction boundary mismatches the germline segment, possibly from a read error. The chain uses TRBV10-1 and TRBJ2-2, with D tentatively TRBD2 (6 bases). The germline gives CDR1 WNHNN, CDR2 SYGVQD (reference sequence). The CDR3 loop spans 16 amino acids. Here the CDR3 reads CASRDLLGTEHRELFF. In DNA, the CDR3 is TGCGCCAGCAGAGACCTATTGGGGACCGAACACCGGGAGCTTTTTTTT.

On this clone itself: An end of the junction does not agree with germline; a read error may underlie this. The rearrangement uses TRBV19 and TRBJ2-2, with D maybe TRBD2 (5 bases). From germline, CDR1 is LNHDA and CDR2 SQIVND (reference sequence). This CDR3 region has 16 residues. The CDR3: CASRRGKTSNTWELFF. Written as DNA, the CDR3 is TGTGCCAGTAGACGGGGAAAAACTTCGAACACCTGGGAGCTGTTTTTT.

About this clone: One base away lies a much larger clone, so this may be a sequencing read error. The CDR3 protein is CASSPSWGLGYTF. CDR3 nucleotide sequence: TGTGCCAGCAGCCCCTCGTGGGGTCTCGGCTACACCTTC. This chain links TRBV7-9 with TRBJ1-2; no clear D. From germline, CDR1 is SEHNR and CDR2 FQNEAQ (reference sequence). V shed 5 bases and J shed 8 bases, with 15 bases lying between them. The CDR3 has 13 amino acids.

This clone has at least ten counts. CDR3 sequence: CASSERQYNSPLHF. As DNA, the CDR3 is TGTGCCAGCAGTGAACGACAGTATAATTCACCCCTCCACTTT. The chain combines TRBV2 with TRBJ1-6, with a weak D call TRBD1 (5 bases). The CDR3 extends over 14 amino acids. Trimming stripped 2 bases from V and 4 bases from J, with 6 bases between. Germline lookup yields CDR1 SNHLY and CDR2 FYNNEI.

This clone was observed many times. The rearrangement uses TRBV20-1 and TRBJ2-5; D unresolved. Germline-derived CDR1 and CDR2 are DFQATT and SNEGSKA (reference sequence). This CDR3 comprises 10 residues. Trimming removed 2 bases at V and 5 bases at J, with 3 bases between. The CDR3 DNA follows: TGCAGTGCTAGACTGGAGACCCAGTACTTC. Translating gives CSARLETQYF.

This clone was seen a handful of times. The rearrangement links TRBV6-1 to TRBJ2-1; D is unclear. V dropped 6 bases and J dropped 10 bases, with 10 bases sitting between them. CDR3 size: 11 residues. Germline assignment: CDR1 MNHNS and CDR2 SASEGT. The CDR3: CASRNGEEQFF. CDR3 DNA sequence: TGTGCCAGCAGAAATGGTGAGGAGCAGTTCTTC.

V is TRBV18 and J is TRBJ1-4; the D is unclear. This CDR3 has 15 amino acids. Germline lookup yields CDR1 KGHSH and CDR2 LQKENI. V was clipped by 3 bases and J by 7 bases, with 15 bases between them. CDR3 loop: CASSPSGYRSEKLFF. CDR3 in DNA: TGTGCCAGCTCACCTTCCGGCTATAGAAGTGAAAAACTGTTTTTT.

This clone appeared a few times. The CDR3 protein is CSVETALGTDTQYF. The CDR3 region has the DNA TGCAGCGTTGAAACAGCGTTGGGCACAGATACGCAGTATTTT. The V and J genes are TRBV29-1 and TRBJ2-3; no clear D gene. Trimming left V 2 bases short and J 1 base short, with 10 bases between. From germline, CDR1 is SQVTM and CDR2 ANQGSEA. The CDR3 runs to 14 residues.

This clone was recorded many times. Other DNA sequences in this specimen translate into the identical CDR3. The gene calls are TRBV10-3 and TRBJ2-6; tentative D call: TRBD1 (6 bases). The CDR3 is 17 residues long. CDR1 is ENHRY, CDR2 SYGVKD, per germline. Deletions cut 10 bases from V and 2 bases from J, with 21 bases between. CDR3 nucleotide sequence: TGTGCCACAACCGGGGACGAACAGGGAGCTGGGGCCAACGTCCTGACTTTC. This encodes CATTGDEQGAGANVLTF.

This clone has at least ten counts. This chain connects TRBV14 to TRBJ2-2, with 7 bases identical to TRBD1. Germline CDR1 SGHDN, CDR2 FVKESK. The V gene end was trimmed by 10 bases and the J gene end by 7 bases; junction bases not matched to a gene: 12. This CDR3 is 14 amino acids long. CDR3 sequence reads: CATRQGTHGGELFF. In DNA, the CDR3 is TGTGCCACAAGACAGGGTACCCACGGCGGGGAGCTGTTTTTT.

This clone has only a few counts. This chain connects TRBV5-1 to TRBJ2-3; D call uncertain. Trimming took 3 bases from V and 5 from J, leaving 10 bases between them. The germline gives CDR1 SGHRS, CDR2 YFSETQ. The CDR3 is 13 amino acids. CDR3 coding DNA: TGCGCCAGCAGCTACGACCGTTTAGATACGCAGTATTTT. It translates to CASSYDRLDTQYF.